This T cell receptor beta chain was recovered during a study of blood T cells in healthy people across ages. A second 7 to 11 cycle PCR used barcoded and J-beta primers. Tags on each cDNA molecule came from a template-switch adaptor with 12 random nucleotides. Each CDR3 protein gets one entry after TCRdb re-called the 5' RACE reads with MiXCR. The sample gives roughly 790,000 distinct CDR3 sequences, roughly 43% of which show up once; roughly 20% is in the top ten. This clonotype was seen a single time. This may arise from a read error, as a much more abundant clone is one base away. The source material was blood. The sequence came from a woman in her fifties or sixties in good health.

This CDR3 reads CASSVGTSVGEQYF. DNA for the CDR3: TGTGCCAGCAGTGTAGGGACTAGTGTGGGGGAGCAGTACTTC. The rearrangement joins TRBV12-3 or TRBV12-4 to TRBJ2-5; TRBD2 aligns across 8 bases. This CDR3 region has 14 residues. After removal of 5 bases from V and 11 bases from J, the junction contained 13 bases not matched to a gene.